These T cell receptor beta chains were read from a single sample in a study of cytomegalovirus exposure and HLA in healthy donors. Clones were sequenced by immunoSEQ multiplex PCR, and TCRdb holds only the in-frame ones, with some missing. The data hold approximately 140,000 clones, with around 78% observed a single time. The material sequenced was PBMCs. These receptors were obtained from a man in his forties or fifties in good health and CMV-seropositive. Both conserved end residues are part of each CDR3. The D gene is left open where the match is weak. Only some rows state a clone size, as once, few, many or a class for expanded clones.

TRBJ2-7 | . | TRBD1 | TRBV7-8 | TGTGCCAGCAGCCCGCCGGGGACAGGGGGGCCCTACGAGCAGTACTTC | CASSPPGTGGPYEQYF
TRBJ2-1 | few | TRBD2 | TRBV19 | TGTGCCAGTAGTGCCCCGGGACTAGTCTCGCATGAGCAGTTCTTC | CASSAPGLVSHEQFF
TRBJ2-3 | . | . | TRBV12-1 | TGTGCCGGATGGGGACTAGCGGACACAGATACGCAGTATTTT | CAGWGLADTDTQYF
TRBJ2-1 | . | TRBD2 | TRBV7-9 | TGTGCCAGCAGCTTAGGGTTAGCGCGGGAGTACAATGAGCAGTTCTTC | CASSLGLAREYNEQFF
TRBJ1-2 | . | . | TRBV5-1 | TGCGCCAGCAGCCCCGGGGATATAAACTATGGCTACACCTTC | CASSPGDINYGYTF
TRBJ2-1 | . | . | TRBV27 | TGTGCCAGCAGTTTAGCGTACAATGAGCAGTTCTTC | CASSLAYNEQFF
TRBJ1-1 | . | TRBD1 | TRBV6-6 | TGTGCCAGCAGAGGACAGGGCGGTGAAGCTTTCTTT | CASRGQGGEAFF
TRBJ2-1 | . | TRBD2 | TRBV5-6 | TGTGCCAGCAGACGAATAGCGGGGGGCCCTAGGAATGAGCAGTTCTTC | CASRRIAGGPRNEQFF
TRBJ2-2 | . | TRBD2 | TRBV7-6 | TGTGCCAGCAGCTTTTCGACTAGCGGGAGCCCCGGGGAGCTGTTTTTT | CASSFSTSGSPGELFF
TRBJ2-7 | . | TRBD2 | TRBV7-2 | TGTGCCAGCAGGGCTTTGGCGGGAGCGGGCGAGCAGTACTTC | CASRALAGAGEQYF
TRBJ2-7 | . | TRBD1 | TRBV5-6 | TGTGCCAGCAGCTATTCCTGGACAGGGATTATGTCCTACGAGCAGTACTTC | CASSYSWTGIMSYEQYF